Presented here are 19 T cell receptor beta chains from one specimen sequenced in a study of T-cell memory formation after mild COVID-19. TCRdb independently ran MiXCR on the 5' RACE reads; one entry per CDR3 protein. The sample includes about 470,000 distinct CDR3 sequences, more than 20% of them seen just once. The sequencing sample was made of PBMCs or a T cell subset sorted from them (not recorded which). The receptors shown here come from an adult woman who had mild COVID-19 (a few samples of this study predate the infection). Cell type and time point are not known.

There are a few counts of this clonotype. The rearrangement links TRBV5-1 to TRBJ2-5; 9 bases map to TRBD2. Losses at the gene ends were 7 bases for V and 5 bases for J; bases not matched to a gene: 15. This CDR3 has 16 amino acids. Germline CDR1 SGHRS, CDR2 YFSETQ. The CDR3 loop is CASSEGRGGGTETQYF. The CDR3 DNA reads TGCGCCAGCTCCGAGGGGCGGGGGGGCGGTACTGAGACCCAGTACTTC.

This clonotype showed up just a few times. The chain couples TRBV11-2 to TRBJ2-3; D is ambiguous. Germline CDR1 and CDR2: SGHAT and FQNNGV. Deletions cut 4 bases from V and 1 base from J, with 3 bases between. The CDR3 runs to 12 residues. The CDR3: CASSYRTDTQYF. The CDR3 coding sequence is TGTGCCAGCAGCTACCGCACAGATACGCAGTATTTT.

The table lists this clonotype with many counts. This CDR3 reads CASSFSGEQFF. CDR3 in DNA: TGTGCCAGCAGTTTTTCTGGGGAGCAGTTCTTC. This chain connects TRBV12-3 or TRBV12-4 to TRBJ2-1; D gene ambiguous. Trimming removed 3 bases at V and 10 bases at J, with 7 bases between. The CDR3 consists of 11 residues.

The table lists this clonotype with a few counts. CDR3: CASRWGDTTGELFF. The CDR3 nucleotides read TGTGCCAGCAGATGGGGTGATACCACCGGGGAGCTGTTTTTT. V gene TRBV6-1 combines with J gene TRBJ2-2; D uncertain. Deletions cut 6 bases from V and 4 bases from J, with 12 bases between. CDR1 is MNHNS and CDR2 is SASEGT in the germline V gene. The length of the CDR3 is 14 residues.

This clonotype was counted at least ten times. The rearrangement joins TRBV5-5 to TRBJ2-7; D not resolved. V lost 1 base, J lost 7 bases, and 9 bases lay in between. The CDR3 is 12 residues long. Germline values: CDR1 SGHKS, CDR2 YYEKEE (reference sequence). Here the CDR3 DNA reads TGTGCCAGCAGCTTGATGCAGCCGGAGCAGTACTTC. It specifies CASSLMQPEQYF.

This clonotype came up many times. V usage is TRBV11-2 and J usage is TRBJ2-1; TRBD1 or TRBD2 may be the D gene (5 bases each). V lost 2 bases and J lost 8, with 16 bases in between. This CDR3 spans 15 amino acids. Germline V lookup: CDR1 SGHAT, CDR2 FQNNGV. In DNA form, the CDR3 reads TGTGCCAGCAGCTTAATTGGGGGAGTGGGCGATGAGCAGTTCTTC. Its translation: CASSLIGGVGDEQFF.

This clonotype occurred a few times. The chain combines TRBV4-3 with TRBJ2-2, with D perhaps TRBD1 (5 bases). Germline V gene lookup returns CDR1 LGHNA and CDR2 YSLEER. The CDR3 has 15 residues. V was shortened by 0 bases and J by 6 bases, with 11 bases between the two germline ends. DNA for the CDR3: TGCGCCAGCAGCCAAGAGACAGCCGGATCCGGGGAGCTGTTTTTT. Residues: CASSQETAGSGELFF.

The sample holds a few counts of this clonotype. CDR3 protein: CASSLSGQGYTEAFF. CDR3 sequence (DNA): TGTGCCAGCAGTTTATCCGGACAGGGGTACACTGAAGCTTTCTTT. The chain employs TRBV27 and TRBJ1-1, with TRBD1 matching over 9 bases. This CDR3 contains 15 residues. Looked up from germline, CDR1 is MNHEY and CDR2 is SMNVEV (reference sequence). V was pared by 0 bases and J by 3 bases, with 2 bases of the junction left unmatched.

The V gene is TRBV30, the J gene TRBJ1-3; D gene ambiguous. Trimming left V 0 bases short and J 2 bases short, with 17 bases between. Germline V gene data show CDR1 as GTSNPN and CDR2 as SVGIG (reference sequence). The CDR3 is 17 amino acids. The CDR3 coding sequence is TGTGCCTGGAGTGTACCCTACAGAGCGCGGGCTGGAAACACCATATATTTT. It yields the protein CAWSVPYRARAGNTIYF.

The rearrangement joins TRBV6-1 to TRBJ2-2; TRBD1 agrees at 9 bases. CDR1 and CDR2 (germline): MNHNS, SASEGT. Trimming cost V 5 bases and J 4 bases; bases outside gene matches: 5. The CDR3 length is 15 residues. The CDR3 loop reads CASSRDRAATGELFF. The CDR3 DNA follows: TGTGCCAGCAGTAGGGACAGGGCGGCCACCGGGGAGCTGTTTTTT.

In this sample, this clonotype turned up a few times. The chain combines TRBV12-3 or TRBV12-4 with TRBJ2-1; no reliable D call. V was cut by 8 bases and J by 1 base, with 12 bases left in between. CDR3 size: 14 residues. In DNA, the CDR3 is TGTGCCAGCGAGCTGAGTTCGTCCTACAATGAGCAGTTCTTC. Translating it yields CASELSSSYNEQFF.

The V call is TRBV20-1, the J call TRBJ2-7; 7 bases map to TRBD2. V gave up 5 bases and J gave up 4 bases; unmatched junction bases: 14. The CDR3 has 15 residues. Germline lookup yields CDR1 DFQATT and CDR2 SNEGSKA (reference sequence). The CDR3 protein is CSALGGGEKAYEQYF. The CDR3 DNA sequence: TGCAGTGCTCTCGGTGGGGGGGAGAAAGCGTACGAGCAGTACTTC.

This clonotype turned up a few times. The V gene is TRBV3-1, the J gene TRBJ2-7; 10 bases are a match to TRBD2. CDR1 is LGHDT and CDR2 is YNNKEL in the germline V gene (reference sequence). The junction had 14 bases not matched to a gene; V was cut back by 4 bases and J by 5 bases. This CDR3 is 17 amino acids long. The CDR3 region is CASSLRLIAGGGDEQYF. The CDR3 bases are TGTGCCAGCAGCCTTCGCCTTATAGCGGGGGGCGGAGACGAGCAGTACTTC.

J is TRBJ1-2 and V is TRBV30; 9 bases align to TRBD1. The CDR3 is 14 amino acids. The V gene end was trimmed by 5 bases and the J gene end by 3 bases; junction bases not matched to a gene: 7. Germline V CDR1 and CDR2: GTSNPN, SVGIG (reference sequence). The CDR3 is CAWSGGQGYYGYTF. DNA of the CDR3: TGTGCCTGGTCGGGGGGACAGGGTTACTATGGCTACACCTTC.

CDR3 amino acids: CASSLRGLNNEQFF. The CDR3 DNA sequence: TGTGCCAGCAGTTTAAGGGGGCTAAACAATGAGCAGTTCTTC. The chain employs TRBV27 and TRBJ2-1, with 7 positions matching TRBD1. The V segment lost 2 bases and the J segment 5 bases; nucleotides outside the gene matches: 3. This CDR3 is built from 14 residues. Germline V gene sequence: CDR1 MNHEY, CDR2 SMNVEV (reference sequence).

This chain joins TRBV11-2 and TRBJ2-7, with D tentatively TRBD2 (5 bases). Between the trimmed V and J ends, which lost 4 bases and 2 bases, there was a span of 12 bases. This CDR3 has 14 residues. Germline V gives CDR1 SGHAT, CDR2 FQNNGV. In DNA form, the CDR3 reads TGTGCCAGCAGCTACCCCGGGAACCCCTACGAGCAGTACTTC. Amino acid sequence: CASSYPGNPYEQYF.

This clonotype was seen more than once but under ten times. The chain combines TRBV20-1 with TRBJ2-3, with 7 positions matching TRBD2. This CDR3 has 16 amino acids. Germline V lookup: CDR1 DFQATT, CDR2 SNEGSKA (reference sequence). The ends lost 1 base at V and 1 base at J; junction bases unmatched: 8. The CDR3 reads CSARAWDYDGTDTQYF. The CDR3 DNA sequence: TGCAGTGCTAGAGCCTGGGACTATGATGGCACAGATACGCAGTATTTT.

The chain links TRBV12-3 or TRBV12-4 to TRBJ2-2, with TRBD1 identical over 9 bases. CDR3 length: 15 amino acids. The trim removed 5 bases at V and 5 bases at J, leaving 6 bases unmatched. CDR3 amino acids: CASSATGTGTGELFF. The CDR3 bases are TGTGCCAGCAGTGCCACCGGGACAGGGACCGGGGAGCTGTTTTTT.

A few counts support this clonotype. The chain recombines TRBV18 with TRBJ2-7, with TRBD2 matching 14 bases. V lost 4 bases and J lost 0; bases outside the gene matches: 11. Germline V gene sequence: CDR1 KGHSH, CDR2 LQKENI. CDR3 size: 19 residues. The DNA for the CDR3 is TGTGCCAGCTCACAAGAGGGACTAGCGGGAGTCGTCTTCTCCTACGAGCAGTACTTC. Its translation: CASSQEGLAGVVFSYEQYF.